This TCR beta chain was profiled in a study of cytomegalovirus exposure and HLA in healthy donors. This clone was counted once. PCR primers comprised 60 Vbeta and 13 Jbeta primers. Produced via immunoSEQ multiplex PCR; TCRdb's table is partial and in-frame only. The table shows about 150,000 clones, with around 83% occurring only once. The CDR3 totals 17 residues. CDR1 is MNHEY and CDR2 is SMNVEV in the germline V gene (reference sequence). With 2 bases clipped from V and 3 bases from J, the junction kept 5 bases outside the gene matches. The source material was PBMCs. The source is a woman under 30 in good health and CMV-seronegative. The chain carries TRBV27 and TRBJ2-1; 12 nucleotides line up with TRBD2. The chain's CDR3 is CASSLRTSGVVYNEQFF. In DNA form, the CDR3 reads TGTGCCAGCAGTTTACGGACTAGCGGGGTGGTCTACAATGAGCAGTTCTTC.